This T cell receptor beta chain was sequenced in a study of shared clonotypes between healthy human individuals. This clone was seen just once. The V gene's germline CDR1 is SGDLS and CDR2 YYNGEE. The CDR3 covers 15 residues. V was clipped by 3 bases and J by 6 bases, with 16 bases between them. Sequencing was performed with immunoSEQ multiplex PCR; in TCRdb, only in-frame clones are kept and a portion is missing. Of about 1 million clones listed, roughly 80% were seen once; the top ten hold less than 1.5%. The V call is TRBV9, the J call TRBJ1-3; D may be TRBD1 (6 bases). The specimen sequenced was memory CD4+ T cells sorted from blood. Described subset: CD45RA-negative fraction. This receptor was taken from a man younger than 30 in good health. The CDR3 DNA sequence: TGTGCCAGCAGCGCCTCCACAGGGAGTGAAAACACCATATATTTT. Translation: CASSASTGSENTIYF. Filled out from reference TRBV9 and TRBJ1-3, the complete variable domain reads DSGVTQTPKHLITATGQRVTLRCSPRSGDLSVYWYQQSLDQGLQFLIQYYNGEERAKGNILERFSAQQFPDLHSELNLSSLELGDSALYFCASSASTGSENTIYFGEGSWLTVV.